This TCR beta chain stems from a study of CD8 T cells in ankylosing spondylitis. Scientists made TCR beta libraries using quantitative 5'-RACE with molecular barcodes. TCRdb re-derived calls from the 5' RACE reads in MiXCR, one entry per CDR3 protein. The sample includes around 300,000 distinct CDR3 sequences, 11% of them seen just once. The CDR3 consists of 15 residues. The germline CDR1 and CDR2 sequences are DFQATT and SNEGSKA (reference sequence). V was clipped by 5 bases and J by 1 base; unmatched bases: 7. Findings and caveats of the study: As for the disease-linked clones, they showed a CD8+ phenotype and occurred at relatively low frequencies in peripheral blood. Ankylosing spondylitis blood appeared to be characterized by a TCR beta motif of eight or nine highly homologous variants. A number of the motif variants had already been described in reactive arthritis synovial fluid and blood.

In this sample, this clonotype turned up many times. Its antigen is not identified. Sequences were obtained from blood, either unsorted or a sorted T cell fraction (not recorded which). This clonotype originated in a female donor with ankylosing spondylitis or in good health (not recorded which). The chain has TRBV20-1 and TRBJ2-7; 11 bases line up with TRBD2. The DNA of the CDR3 is TGCAGTGCTCGAGCCGGGACTAGCGGTTCCTACGAGCAGTACTTC. It is translated as CSARAGTSGSYEQYF.